This T cell receptor (beta chain) was captured in a study of a mutant IDH1 vaccine in newly diagnosed glioma (dated by TCRdb to about 2021). Background for the entire study: Across visits V03 through V10, patients got a total of eight vaccinations, given in weeks 1, 3, 5, 7, 11, 15, 19 and 23. Longitudinal TCRB deep sequencing was performed for about two dozen treated patients wherever samples were available for exploratory analyses. Vaccination was initiated 4-6 weeks after radiotherapy alone, or concurrently with temozolomide cycles in the chemotherapy-containing groups. The roughly 34 treated patients were around 62% male and around 40% female, with a mean age of around 40 years. Before enrollment, most patients had been given radiochemotherapy with temozolomide as standard therapy, while the rest had received either radiotherapy alone or temozolomide alone. Six visits were used for peripheral blood collection: V03 (baseline), V05, V07, V10, V12 and V13. Results and caveats for the whole study, not just this receptor: Immune responses induced by the vaccine were seen in approximately 93% of patients across multiple MHC alleles. It was noted by the authors that analyses of patient blood samples could not be reproduced owing to sample limitations. PBMC samples for TCRB deep sequencing were selected based on availability. Changes in the top peripheral T cell clonotypes picked up by TCRB sequencing did not appear to be linked to pseudoprogression.

The sample's time point, from its label and the paper: week 11, during vaccination. Every vaccine dose consisted of 300 ug of a 20-mer mutant IDH1 peptide in Montanide, administered subcutaneously together with topical imiquimod. The donors had newly diagnosed IDH1-mutant astrocytomas of WHO grade 3 or 4 that showed loss of nuclear ATRX. The samples were drawn from NOA16, a multicentre, single-arm, open-label phase I trial in Germany that tested a mutant IDH1 peptide vaccine in humans for the first time. Genomic DNA for TCRB sequencing was extracted from EDTA blood using the DNeasy Blood and Tissue Kit. The library was obtained by the immunoSEQ multiplex PCR assay. Rearranged TCR beta chain sequences were amplified using the hsTCRB Kit according to the manufacturer's protocol. An Illumina MiSeq was used to sequence the TCRB libraries. The published analysis was carried out like this. The proprietary platform of the kit vendor was used for demultiplexing, trimming and gene mapping. Held by TCRdb, this immuneACCESS table contains in-frame sequences only and omits some clones. Under half of the omission traces to an unresolved V gene where checked; the cause of the rest is unknown. The DNA was the basis for D and trimming; V, J and clone size are from that table. Across this sample there are roughly 130,000 clones, with about four fifths seen only once. 5.5% of the sample lies in the top ten.

In regard to this clone: Its target antigen remains unknown. No base qualities exist here, and no much larger clone lies one base off it.

The CDR3 contains 15 residues, cysteine and phenylalanine counted. The read is trimmed to its CDR3 DNA, 45 bases read in frame from base 1. V and J lose 2 bases and 2 bases, and a span of 12 bases separates them. From the germline V gene, CDR1 is KGHSH and CDR2 is LQKENI. Source: PBMCs, taken from a glioma patient whose treatment included an IDH1 peptide vaccine. The receptor comes from a man aged 35-49 years with glioma. The V gene is TRBV18 and the J gene is TRBJ2-5; perhaps TRBD2 is the D gene, with 5 bases matching. In nucleotides, the sequence is TGTGCCAGCTCACCAACGACGGGAATTCAAGAGACCCAGTACTTC. Its coded protein is CASSPTTGIQETQYF.